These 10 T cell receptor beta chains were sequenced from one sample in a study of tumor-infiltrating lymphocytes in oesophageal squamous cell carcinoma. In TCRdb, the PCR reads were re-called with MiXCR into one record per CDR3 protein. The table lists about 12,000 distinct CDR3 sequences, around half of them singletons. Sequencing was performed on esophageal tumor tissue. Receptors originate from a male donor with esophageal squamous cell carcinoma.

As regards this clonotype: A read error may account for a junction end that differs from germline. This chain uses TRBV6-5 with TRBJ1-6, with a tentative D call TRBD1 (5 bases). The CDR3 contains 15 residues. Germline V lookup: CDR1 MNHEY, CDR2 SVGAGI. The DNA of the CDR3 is TGTGCCAGCAGTTACGCGGGGGGGGTGCCGGACGAGCAGTACTTT. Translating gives CASSYAGGVPDEQYF.

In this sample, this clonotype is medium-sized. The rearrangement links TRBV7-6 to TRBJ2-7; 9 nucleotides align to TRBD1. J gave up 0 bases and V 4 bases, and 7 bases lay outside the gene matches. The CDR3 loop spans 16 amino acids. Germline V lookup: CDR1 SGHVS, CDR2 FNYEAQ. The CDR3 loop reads CASSSQTGQGSYEQYF. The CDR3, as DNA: TGTGCCAGCAGCTCACAAACGGGACAGGGCTCCTACGAGCAGTACTTC.

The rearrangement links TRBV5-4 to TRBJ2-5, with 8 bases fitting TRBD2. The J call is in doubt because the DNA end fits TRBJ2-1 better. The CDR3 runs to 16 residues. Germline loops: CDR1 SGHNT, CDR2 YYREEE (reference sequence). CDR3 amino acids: CASSYQKTSERDEQFF. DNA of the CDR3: TGTGCCAGCAGCTACCAGAAGACTAGCGAAAGGGATGAGCAGTTCTTC.

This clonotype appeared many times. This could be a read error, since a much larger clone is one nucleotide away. The CDR3: CASSLEPSMFGQYF. As DNA, the CDR3 is TGTGCCAGCAGCTTAGAACCGTCAATGTTCGGGCAGTACTTC. The chain employs TRBV11-2 and TRBJ2-5; D is undetermined. V dropped 0 bases and J dropped 11 bases, with 16 bases sitting between them. The CDR3 contains 14 residues. The V gene's germline CDR1 is SGHAT and CDR2 FQNNGV. Full variable domain (rest looked up from reference TRBV11-2 and TRBJ2-5): EAGVAQSPRYKIIEKRQSVAFWCNPISGHATLYWYQQILGQGPKLLIQFQNNGVVDDSQLPKDRFSAERLKGVDSTLKIQPAKLEDSAVYLCASSLEPSMFGQYFGPGTRLLVL.

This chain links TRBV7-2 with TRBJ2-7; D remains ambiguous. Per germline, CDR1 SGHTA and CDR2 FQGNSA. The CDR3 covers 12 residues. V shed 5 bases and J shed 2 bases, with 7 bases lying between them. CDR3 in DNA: TGTGCCAGCAGCCCGTCGGCCTACGAGCAGTACTTC. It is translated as CASSPSAYEQYF.

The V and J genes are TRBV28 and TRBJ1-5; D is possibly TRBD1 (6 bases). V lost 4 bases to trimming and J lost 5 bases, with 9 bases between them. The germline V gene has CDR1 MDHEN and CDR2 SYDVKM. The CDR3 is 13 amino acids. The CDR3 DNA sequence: TGTGCCAGCAGTTGGGACACATATCAGCCCCAGCATTTT. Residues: CASSWDTYQPQHF.

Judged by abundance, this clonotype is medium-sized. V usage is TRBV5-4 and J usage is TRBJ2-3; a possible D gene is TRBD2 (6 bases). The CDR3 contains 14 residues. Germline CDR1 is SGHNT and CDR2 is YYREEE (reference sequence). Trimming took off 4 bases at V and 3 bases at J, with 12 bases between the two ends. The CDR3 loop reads CASSPGLITDTQYF. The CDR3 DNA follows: TGTGCCAGCAGCCCGGGACTGATTACAGATACGCAGTATTTT.

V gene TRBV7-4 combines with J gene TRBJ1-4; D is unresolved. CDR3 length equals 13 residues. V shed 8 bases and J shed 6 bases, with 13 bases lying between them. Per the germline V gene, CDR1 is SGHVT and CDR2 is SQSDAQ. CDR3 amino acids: CASHSAGDEKLFF. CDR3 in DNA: TGTGCCAGCCACTCCGCCGGGGATGAAAAACTGTTTTTT.

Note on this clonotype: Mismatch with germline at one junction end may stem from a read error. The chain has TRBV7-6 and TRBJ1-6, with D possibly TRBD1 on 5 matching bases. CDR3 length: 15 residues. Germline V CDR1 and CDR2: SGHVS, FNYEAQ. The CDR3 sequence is CASSLHWGLGYEQYF. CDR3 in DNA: TGTGCCAGCAGCTTACACTGGGGCTTGGGCTACGAGCAGTACTTT.

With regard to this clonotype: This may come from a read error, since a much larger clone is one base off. The CDR3: CASSLTGGVLGEKLYF. The CDR3 coding sequence is TGTGCCAGCAGCCTCACAGGGGGCGTTCTTGGGGAAAAACTGTATTTT. V and J are TRBV28 and TRBJ2-3, with 9 positions matching TRBD1. V lost 6 bases and J lost 14; bases outside the gene matches: 21. The CDR3 extends over 16 amino acids. In germline, CDR1 is MDHEN, CDR2 SYDVKM.